The present T cell receptor (beta chain) was sequenced within a study of response to subunit inactivated influenza vaccine. This clonotype was seen a handful of times. Its antigen is undetermined. The study, taken as a whole, reports: Authors proposed each seasonal influenza vaccination draws in few new T cells.

TCRdb reanalysed the RT-PCR reads using MiXCR and keeps one entry per CDR3 protein. The sample lists approximately 300,000 distinct CDR3 sequences, over 20% occurring once. The germline V and J ends were trimmed by 0 bases and 4 bases, with 10 bases remaining between them. CDR1 and CDR2 (germline): SGHDT, YYEEEE. This CDR3 has 14 amino acids. Here the sequenced sample was PBMCs from blood, taken around 22 months after vaccination. This sequence was found in a man in his fifties or sixties who received an inactivated influenza vaccine. The rearrangement uses TRBV5-6 and TRBJ1-2; D may be TRBD1 (6 bases). CDR3 protein: CASSLEQGGYGYTF. CDR3 nucleotide sequence: TGTGCCAGCAGCTTGGAACAGGGAGGCTATGGCTACACCTTC.